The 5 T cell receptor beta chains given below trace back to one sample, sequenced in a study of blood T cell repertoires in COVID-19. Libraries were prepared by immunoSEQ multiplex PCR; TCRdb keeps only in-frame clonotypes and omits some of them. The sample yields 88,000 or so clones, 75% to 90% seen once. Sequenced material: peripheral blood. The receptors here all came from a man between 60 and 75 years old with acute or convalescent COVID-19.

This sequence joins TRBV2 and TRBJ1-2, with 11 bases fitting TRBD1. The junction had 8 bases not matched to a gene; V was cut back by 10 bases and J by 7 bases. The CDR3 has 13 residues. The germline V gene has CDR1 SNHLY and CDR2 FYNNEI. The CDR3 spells CAKSPGQGGGYTF. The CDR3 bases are TGTGCCAAAAGTCCGGGACAGGGGGGTGGCTACACCTTC.

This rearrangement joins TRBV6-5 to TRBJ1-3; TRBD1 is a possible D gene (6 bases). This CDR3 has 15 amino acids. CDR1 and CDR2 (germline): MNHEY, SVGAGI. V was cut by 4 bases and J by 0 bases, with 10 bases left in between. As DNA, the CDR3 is TGTGCCAGCAGTTCAGACAGGAGCTCTGGAAACACCATATATTTT. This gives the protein CASSSDRSSGNTIYF.

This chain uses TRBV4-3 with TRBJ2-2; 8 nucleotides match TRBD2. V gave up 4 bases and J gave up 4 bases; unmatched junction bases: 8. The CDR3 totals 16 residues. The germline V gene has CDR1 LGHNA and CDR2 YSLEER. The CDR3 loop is CASSLGGTRSTGELFF. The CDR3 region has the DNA TGCGCCAGCAGCCTTGGTGGGACTAGGAGCACCGGGGAGCTGTTTTTT.

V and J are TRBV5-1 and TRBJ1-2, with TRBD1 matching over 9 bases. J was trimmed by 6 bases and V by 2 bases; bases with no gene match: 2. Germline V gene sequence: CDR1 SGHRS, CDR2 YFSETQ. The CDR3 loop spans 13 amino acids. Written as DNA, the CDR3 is TGCGCCAGCAGCTTAACAGGGGGCGATGGCTACACCTTC. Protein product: CASSLTGGDGYTF.

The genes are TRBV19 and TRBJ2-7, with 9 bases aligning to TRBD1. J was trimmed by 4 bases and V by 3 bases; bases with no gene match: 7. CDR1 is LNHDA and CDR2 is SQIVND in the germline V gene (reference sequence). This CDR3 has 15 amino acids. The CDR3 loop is CASSIGDRVVYEQYF. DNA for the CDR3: TGTGCCAGTAGTATTGGGGACAGGGTTGTTTACGAGCAGTACTTC.